These 30 T cell receptor beta chains were sequenced from one sample in a study of T cells in women clearing cervical HPV infection. Here immunoSEQ multiplex PCR was the method, and the copy in TCRdb shows in-frame clones only, minus some. Its clone listing holds some 37,000 clones. Input material: blood buffy coat. The receptors were sampled from a woman aged 18 to 75 with a cervical HPV16 infection that either progressed to CIN3+ or cleared (not recorded which).

For this clone: The missing CDR3 end, 3 residues past where the read stops, is filled in from the germline J gene. The chain joins TRBV10-3 to TRBJ2-5; maybe TRBD2 (5 bases). Between the trimmed V and J ends, which lost 0 bases and 7 bases, there was a span of 21 bases. CDR3 length: 17 residues. The germline gives CDR1 ENHRY, CDR2 SYGVKD. The DNA read from the CDR3 is TGTGCCATCAGTGAGTCAAGGACCCTCGGGGAGACCGGGACC. Amino acids: CAISESRTLGETGT. The full CDR3 is CAISESRTLGETGTQYF.

About this clone itself: Sequencing ends 3 residues short of the CDR3 end; the germline J gene provides the rest. V usage is TRBV5-1 and J usage is TRBJ2-3; 8 nucleotides agree with TRBD1. This CDR3 has 16 residues. Per germline, CDR1 SGHRS and CDR2 YFSETQ. The part of the CDR3 DNA that was read is TGCGCCAGCAGCTTGGGAGGACAGGGAATCAATCAGCCG. Encoded protein: CASSLGGQGINQP. The whole CDR3 protein is CASSLGGQGINQPQYF.

Points on this clone: The CDR3 end lies 3 residues beyond the end of the read and is filled in from the germline J gene. The J gene is TRBJ2-3, the V gene TRBV20-1, with 12 positions matching TRBD2. CDR3 size: 18 residues. Germline V gene data show CDR1 as DFQATT and CDR2 as SNEGSKA (reference sequence). The CDR3 DNA, read in part, is TGCAGTGCCAGACTAGCGGGGGAAACATCATTCTTGCAAGAGGCG. Its translation: CSARLAGETSFLQEA. In full, the CDR3 reads CSARLAGETSFLQEAQYF.

For this clone: The CDR3 extends 3 residues past the end of the read, so its final part is completed from the germline J gene. This chain links TRBV19 with TRBJ1-6; 9 nucleotides agree with TRBD1. The CDR3 length is 13 residues. With 9 bases clipped from V and 9 bases from J, the junction kept 6 bases outside the gene matches. Looked up from germline, CDR1 is LNHDA and CDR2 is SQIVND (reference sequence). The CDR3 DNA, read in part, is TGTGCCAGCCGAGGACAGGGGAGTTCACCC. It codes for CASRGQGSSP. The full CDR3 protein reads CASRGQGSSPLHF. Filled out from reference TRBV19 and TRBJ1-6, the complete variable domain reads DGGITQSPKYLFRKEGQNVTLSCEQNLNHDAMYWYRQDPGQGLRLIYYSQIVNDFQKGDIAEGYSVSREKKESFPLTVTSAQKNPTAFYLCASRGQGSSPLHFGNGTRLTVT.

On this clone itself: The CDR3 end lies 3 residues beyond the end of the read and is filled in from the germline J gene. The chain links TRBV7-2 to TRBJ2-2; D might be TRBD1 (5 bases). There are 11 residues in the CDR3. Germline loops: CDR1 SGHTA, CDR2 FQGNSA. V shed 5 bases and J shed 10 bases, with 8 bases lying between them. CDR3 protein: CASSLGQELFF. The CDR3 DNA, read in part, is TGTGCCAGCAGCCTTGGACAGGAG.

A note on this clone: The missing CDR3 end, 3 residues past where the read stops, is filled in from the germline J gene. This sequence joins TRBV7-6 and TRBJ2-3; tentatively, D is TRBD1 (6 bases). The germline CDR1 and CDR2 sequences are SGHVS and FNYEAQ. The CDR3 runs to 16 residues. The CDR3 bases that were read are TGTGCCAGCAGCTCGCCTGGGACCCAGGGGATGGAGACG. Translation: CASSSPGTQGMET. From start to end, the CDR3 is CASSSPGTQGMETQYF.

As to this clone: The read gets to within 3 residues of the CDR3 end, and the germline J gene fills in the rest. V is TRBV7-9 and J is TRBJ2-2, with D maybe TRBD1 (6 bases). This CDR3 contains 14 residues. The V and J ends lost 2 bases and 5 bases respectively, with 9 bases between them. CDR1 is SEHNR and CDR2 is FQNEAQ in the germline V gene (reference sequence). This CDR3 is CASSLTGRTGELFF. The part of the CDR3 DNA that was read is TGTGCCAGCAGCTTAACAGGGCGGACCGGGGAG.

Worth noting for this clone: Read sequence stops 3 residues before the CDR3 end, and the germline J gene provides the missing end. The V and J genes are TRBV4-1 and TRBJ2-2; 9 bases line up with TRBD2. Germline CDR1 and CDR2: MGHRA and YSYEKL. V was clipped by 0 bases and J by 4 bases; unmatched bases: 6. The CDR3 sequence is 17 residues long. CDR3 DNA (partial): TGCGCCAGCAGCCAAGATCAGGCGGGGGGGTTCACCGGGGAG. Protein: CASSQDQAGGFTGE. The CDR3 in full is CASSQDQAGGFTGELFF.

With respect to this clone: Coverage ceases 3 residues before the CDR3 finishes, and the germline J gene fills in the end. This chain joins TRBV10-2 and TRBJ2-3, with D possibly being TRBD2 (7 bases). V was pared by 3 bases and J by 1 base, with 11 bases between. Germline values: CDR1 WSHSY, CDR2 SAAADI. The CDR3 runs 15 residues. The CDR3 region is CASSDRGGRTDTQYF. CDR3 DNA, as far as it was read: TGCGCCAGCAGTGATAGGGGGGGGCGCACAGATACG.

Remarks on this clone: The sequenced fragment ends 3 residues before the CDR3 boundary, so the rest is inferred from the germline J gene. The V gene is TRBV7-2, the J gene TRBJ2-1, with D perhaps matching TRBD1 (6 bases). From germline, CDR1 is SGHTA and CDR2 FQGNSA. V was clipped by 7 bases and J by 4 bases, with 11 bases between them. The CDR3 consists of 13 residues. The CDR3 reads CASTTGWYNEQFF. The sequenced CDR3 bases are TGTGCCAGCACCACAGGGTGGTACAATGAG. Variable domain in full (rest from reference TRBV7-2 and TRBJ2-1): GAGVSQSPSNKVTEKGKDVELRCDPISGHTALYWYRQSLGQGLEFLIYFQGNSAPDKSGLPSDRFSAERTGGSVSTLTIQRTQQEDSAVYLCASTTGWYNEQFFGPGTRLTVL.

As for this clone: The read ends 3 residues shy of where the CDR3 ends; the end is completed using the germline J gene. The genes are TRBV6-2 or TRBV6-3 and TRBJ1-5, with a weak D call TRBD1 (6 bases). Trimming took off 5 bases at V and 1 base at J, with 9 bases between the two ends. The CDR3 runs 14 residues. CDR1 and CDR2 (germline): MNHEY, SVGEGT. Incomplete CDR3 DNA: TGTGCCAGCAGTATAGGGACAAGCAATCAGCCC. Its protein is CASSIGTSNQP. The full CDR3 is CASSIGTSNQPQHF.

As to this clone: The CDR3 end falls 3 residues outside the read, so it is completed with the germline J gene. V usage is TRBV23-1 and J usage is TRBJ1-2; no clear D. TRBV23-1 is known as an ORF, though its function is uncertain. CDR3 length: 16 residues. The DNA read from the CDR3 is TGCGCCAGCAGTCCACCCCCGTTCGCCACGTACAATGAC. It is translated as CASSPPPFATYND. The entire CDR3 reads CASSPPPFATYNDYTF.

Worth noting for this clone: The missing CDR3 end, 3 residues past where the read stops, is filled in from the germline J gene. This rearrangement joins TRBV12-3 or TRBV12-4 to TRBJ2-7, with unresolved D. This CDR3 spans 11 amino acids. Between the trimmed V and J ends, which lost 3 bases and 5 bases, there was a span of 5 bases. This chain's CDR3 is CASSFSHEQYF. CDR3 DNA, as far as it was read: TGTGCCAGCAGTTTTTCTCACGAG.

For this clone: The read ends 3 residues shy of where the CDR3 ends; the end is completed using the germline J gene. The V call is TRBV7-8, the J call TRBJ2-3, with D possibly matching TRBD2 (7 bases). The CDR3 contains 14 residues. CDR1 is SGHVS, CDR2 FQNEAQ, per germline. The CDR3 spells CASSVQGGEETQYF. The CDR3 bases that were read are TGTGCCAGCAGCGTACAGGGAGGGGAGGAGACG. Filled out from reference TRBV7-8 and TRBJ2-3, the complete variable domain reads GAGVSQSPRYKVAKRGQDVALRCDPISGHVSLFWYQQALGQGPEFLTYFQNEAQLDKSGLPSDRFFAERPEGSVSTLKIQRTQQEDSAVYLCASSVQGGEETQYFGPGTRLTVL.

On this clone: The observed sequence ends 3 residues before the CDR3 terminus, with the missing tail filled in from the germline J gene. The chain combines TRBV4-2 with TRBJ2-3, with a possible D match to TRBD2 (5 bases). The CDR3 loop spans 16 amino acids. Germline assignment: CDR1 LGHNA and CDR2 YNFKEQ. The ends were cut back, 4 bases at V and 4 bases at J, with 18 bases in the middle. This chain's CDR3 is CASSRNVGTGSDTQYF. CDR3 DNA, as far as it was read: TGTGCCAGCAGCCGCAACGTCGGCACGGGGTCAGATACG.

On this clone: The CDR3 is cut off 3 residues early in the read; its end comes from the germline J gene. The chain combines TRBV7-8 with TRBJ2-1, with D possibly matching TRBD1 (5 bases). There are 16 residues in the CDR3. V lost 5 bases, J lost 6 bases, and 20 bases lay in between. Germline lookup yields CDR1 SGHVS and CDR2 FQNEAQ. The CDR3 spells CASSAIQAKGSNEQFF. The sequenced part of the CDR3 DNA is TGTGCCAGCAGCGCCATACAGGCTAAGGGTTCCAATGAG.

On this clone itself: The CDR3 end lies 3 residues beyond the end of the read and is filled in from the germline J gene. The rearrangement uses TRBV20-1 and TRBJ2-1; 9 bases agree with TRBD1. There are 16 residues in the CDR3. The V gene end was trimmed by 0 bases and the J gene end by 7 bases; junction bases not matched to a gene: 10. Germline V gene lookup returns CDR1 DFQATT and CDR2 SNEGSKA (reference sequence). The part of the CDR3 DNA that was read is TGCAGTGCTAGAGATCTCAGGGACAGGGAGGTGAATGAG. Translating it yields CSARDLRDREVNE. The complete CDR3 protein is CSARDLRDREVNEQFF.

On this clone itself: The read stops 3 residues short of the end of the CDR3; the missing end is completed from the germline J gene. The chain has TRBV19 and TRBJ1-2, with D possibly matching TRBD1 (5 bases). Germline V gives CDR1 LNHDA, CDR2 SQIVND (reference sequence). The CDR3 is 13 residues long. V dropped 7 bases and J dropped 7 bases, with 16 bases sitting between them. The DNA read from the CDR3 is TGTGCCAGTAACGACAGACAACCGGGTGGC. This gives the protein CASNDRQPGG. The CDR3 in full is CASNDRQPGGYTF.

About this clone: The read terminates 3 residues ahead of where the CDR3 ends, so the germline J gene completes it. The chain carries TRBV5-4 and TRBJ2-7; the match to TRBD1 covers 7 bases. J was trimmed by 4 bases and V by 3 bases; bases with no gene match: 10. The CDR3 has 15 amino acids. Germline-derived CDR1 and CDR2 are SGHNT and YYREEE (reference sequence). The CDR3 bases that were read are TGTGCCAGCAGCTCTAACCGGGACAGCCTTTACGAG. Protein product: CASSSNRDSLYE. The complete CDR3 protein is CASSSNRDSLYEQYF.

With respect to this clone: The read gets to within 3 residues of the CDR3 end, and the germline J gene fills in the rest. V usage is TRBV20-1 and J usage is TRBJ1-4; 8 bases fit TRBD1. CDR1 and CDR2 from the germline V gene are DFQATT and SNEGSKA (reference sequence). There are 14 residues in the CDR3. V was pared by 5 bases and J by 6 bases, with 8 bases of the junction left unmatched. The CDR3 here is CSAVYRQGYEKLFF. CDR3 DNA, as far as it was read: TGCAGTGCTGTATATCGACAGGGGTATGAAAAA.

Regarding this clone: The sequence runs out 3 residues before the end of the CDR3; the remainder is reconstructed from the germline J gene. The chain combines TRBV6-2 or TRBV6-3 with TRBJ2-7; D may be TRBD1 (5 bases). V was pared by 3 bases and J by 2 bases, with 8 bases between. The CDR3 has 13 residues. Germline CDR1 reads MNHEY; CDR2 reads SVGEGT. The CDR3: CASSYTGTYEQYF. CDR3 DNA, as far as it was read: TGTGCCAGCAGTTATACAGGAACCTACGAG.

Of note for this clone: The read is 3 residues too short to cover the CDR3 end, so that end is filled in from the germline J gene. The rearrangement joins TRBV9 to TRBJ2-3, with 9 bases matching TRBD2. V lost 0 bases to trimming and J lost 2 bases; unmatched junction nucleotides: 4. The CDR3 runs 16 residues. Germline loops: CDR1 SGDLS, CDR2 YYNGEE. This CDR3 is CASSVGASGVTDTQYF. The sequenced CDR3 bases are TGTGCCAGCAGCGTAGGGGCTAGCGGGGTCACAGATACG.

Concerning this clone: The read comes to an end 3 residues before the CDR3 does, leaving the germline J gene to fill in the end. The genes are TRBV4-1 and TRBJ2-2; 8 bases are shared with TRBD2. This CDR3 has 18 amino acids. V was clipped by 4 bases and J by 3 bases; unmatched bases: 13. Germline CDR1 reads MGHRA; CDR2 reads YSYEKL. The CDR3 bases that were read are TGCGCCAGCAGCCTGAATGTATTGCGGGGGGACTACACCGGGGAG. The encoded protein is CASSLNVLRGDYTGE. The complete CDR3 reads CASSLNVLRGDYTGELFF.

For this clone: The DNA ends 3 residues before the CDR3 does, and the rest of the CDR3 is filled in from the germline J gene. The chain is built from TRBV2 and TRBJ1-1; TRBD1 matches 7 bases. V gave up 6 bases and J gave up 4 bases; unmatched junction bases: 8. Germline V CDR1 and CDR2: SNHLY, FYNNEI. This CDR3 spans 14 amino acids. Incomplete CDR3 DNA: TGTGCCAGCAGCTTCCTCTGGACAGGCACTGAA. It yields the protein CASSFLWTGTE. From start to end, the CDR3 is CASSFLWTGTEAFF.

CDR3 in amino acids: CASSKGLAGGPSTDTQYF. The CDR3 bases that were read are TGTGCCAGCAGTAAGGGACTAGCGGGGGGCCCTAGCACAGATACG. V is TRBV2 and J is TRBJ2-3; TRBD2 aligns across 15 bases. The read halts 3 residues ahead of the CDR3 end, with the missing end drawn from the germline J gene. The V segment lost 5 bases and the J segment 0 bases; nucleotides outside the gene matches: 6. The CDR3 extends over 18 amino acids. The germline V gene encodes CDR1 SNHLY and CDR2 FYNNEI.

A note on this clone: The DNA ends 3 residues before the CDR3 does, and the rest of the CDR3 is filled in from the germline J gene. J is TRBJ1-1 and V is TRBV14; 9 bases align to TRBD1. Germline lookup yields CDR1 SGHDN and CDR2 FVKESK. V lost 1 base and J lost 7; bases outside the gene matches: 7. The CDR3 sequence is 15 residues long. The CDR3 reads CASSQALTGGFEAFF. The sequenced part of the CDR3 DNA is TGTGCCAGCAGCCAAGCCTTGACAGGGGGGTTTGAA. Full variable domain (rest looked up from reference TRBV14 and TRBJ1-1): EAGVTQFPSHSVIEKGQTVTLRCDPISGHDNLYWYRRVMGKEIKFLLHFVKESKQDESGMPNNRFLAERTGGTYSTLKVQPAELEDSGVYFCASSQALTGGFEAFFGQGTRLTVV.

About this clone: With the read ending 3 residues before the CDR3 end, the germline J gene is used to fill in that end. The gene calls are TRBV7-9 and TRBJ1-1; the D is unclear. Germline assignment: CDR1 SEHNR and CDR2 FQNEAQ (reference sequence). Deletions cut 5 bases from V and 1 base from J, with 8 bases between. This CDR3 has 13 amino acids. CDR3 amino acids: CASSAQENTEAFF. CDR3 DNA (partial): TGTGCCAGCAGCGCTCAGGAGAACACTGAA.

Note on this clone: With the read ending 3 residues before the CDR3 end, the germline J gene is used to fill in that end. This chain uses TRBV13 with TRBJ2-3; D possibly corresponds to TRBD2 (6 bases). This CDR3 has 14 amino acids. Looked up from germline, CDR1 is PRHDT and CDR2 is FYEKMQ (reference sequence). The CDR3 protein is CASRSLAGKETQYF. The CDR3 DNA, read in part, is TGTGCCAGCAGATCCTTGGCGGGGAAAGAGACG.

To note about this clone: The sequenced fragment ends 3 residues before the CDR3 boundary, so the rest is inferred from the germline J gene. The V gene is TRBV18, the J gene TRBJ2-2, with a weak D call TRBD1 (5 bases). Germline CDR1 is KGHSH and CDR2 is LQKENI. This CDR3 spans 14 amino acids. CDR3 protein: CASSPSRVNEKLFF. The sequenced CDR3 bases are TGTGCCAGCTCACCCTCCAGGGTTAATGAAAAG.

Remarks on this clone: With the read ending 3 residues before the CDR3 end, the germline J gene is used to fill in that end. This chain connects TRBV24-1 to TRBJ1-4, with D uncertain. Trimming stripped 2 bases from V and 8 bases from J, with 14 bases between. CDR3 size: 15 residues. Germline V gene lookup returns CDR1 KGHDR and CDR2 SFDVKD. CDR3 DNA (partial): TGTGCCACCAGTGATTCCCAGGTTCTGACGGAAAAA. Its translation is CATSDSQVLTEK. The CDR3 in full is CATSDSQVLTEKLFF.